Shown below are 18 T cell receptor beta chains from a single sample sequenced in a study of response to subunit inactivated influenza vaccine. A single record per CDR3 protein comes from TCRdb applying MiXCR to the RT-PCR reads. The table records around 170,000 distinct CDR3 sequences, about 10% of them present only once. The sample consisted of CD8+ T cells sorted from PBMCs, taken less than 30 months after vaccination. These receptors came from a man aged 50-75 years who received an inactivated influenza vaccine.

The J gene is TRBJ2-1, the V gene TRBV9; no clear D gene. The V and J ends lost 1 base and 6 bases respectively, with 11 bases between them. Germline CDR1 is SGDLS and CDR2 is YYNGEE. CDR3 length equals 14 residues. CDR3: CASSVMFTGNEQFF. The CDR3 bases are TGTGCCAGCAGCGTAATGTTTACTGGCAATGAGCAGTTCTTC.

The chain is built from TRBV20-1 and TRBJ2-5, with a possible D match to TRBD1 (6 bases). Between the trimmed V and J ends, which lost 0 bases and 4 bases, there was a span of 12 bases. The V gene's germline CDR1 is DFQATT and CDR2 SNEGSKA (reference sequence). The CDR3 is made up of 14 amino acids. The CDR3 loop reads CSARDYRVTETQYF. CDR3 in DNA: TGCAGTGCTAGAGATTACAGGGTGACAGAGACCCAGTACTTC.

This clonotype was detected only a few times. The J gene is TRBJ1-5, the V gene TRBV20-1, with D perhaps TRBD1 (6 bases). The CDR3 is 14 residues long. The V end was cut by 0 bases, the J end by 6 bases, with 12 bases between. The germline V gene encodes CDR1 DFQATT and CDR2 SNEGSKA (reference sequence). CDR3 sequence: CSAREIGGVQPQHF. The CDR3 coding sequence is TGCAGTGCTAGAGAGATAGGGGGGGTTCAGCCCCAGCATTTT.

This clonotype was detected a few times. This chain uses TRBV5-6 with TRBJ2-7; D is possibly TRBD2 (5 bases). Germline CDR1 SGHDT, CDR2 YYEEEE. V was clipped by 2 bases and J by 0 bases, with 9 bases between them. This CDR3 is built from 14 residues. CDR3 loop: CASSLGLNSYEQYF. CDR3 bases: TGTGCCAGCAGCTTAGGACTGAACTCCTACGAGCAGTACTTC.

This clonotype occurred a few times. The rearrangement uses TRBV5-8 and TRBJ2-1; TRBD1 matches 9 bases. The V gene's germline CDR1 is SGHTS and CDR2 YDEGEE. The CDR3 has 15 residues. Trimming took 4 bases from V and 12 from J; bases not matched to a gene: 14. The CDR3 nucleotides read TGTGCCAGCAGCAGTAGACAGGGGGGCGGGATGACGCAGTTCTTC. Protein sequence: CASSSRQGGGMTQFF.

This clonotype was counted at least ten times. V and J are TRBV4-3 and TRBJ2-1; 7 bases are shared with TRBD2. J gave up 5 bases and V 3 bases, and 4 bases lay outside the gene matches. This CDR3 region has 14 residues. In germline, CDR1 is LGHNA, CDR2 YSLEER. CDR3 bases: TGCGCCAGCAGCCAGTCAGCGGGGAACAATGAGCAGTTCTTC. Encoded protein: CASSQSAGNNEQFF.

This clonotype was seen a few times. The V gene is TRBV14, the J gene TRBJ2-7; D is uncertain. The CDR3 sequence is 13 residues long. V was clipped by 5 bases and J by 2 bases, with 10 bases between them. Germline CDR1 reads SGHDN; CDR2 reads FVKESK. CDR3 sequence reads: CASSSSKTYEQYF. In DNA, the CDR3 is TGTGCCAGCAGCTCAAGTAAAACCTACGAGCAGTACTTC.

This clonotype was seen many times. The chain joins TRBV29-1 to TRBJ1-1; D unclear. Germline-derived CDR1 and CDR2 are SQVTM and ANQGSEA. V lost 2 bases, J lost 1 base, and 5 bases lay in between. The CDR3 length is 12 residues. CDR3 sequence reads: CSVEHRNTEAFF. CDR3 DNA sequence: TGCAGCGTTGAACACAGGAACACTGAAGCTTTCTTT.

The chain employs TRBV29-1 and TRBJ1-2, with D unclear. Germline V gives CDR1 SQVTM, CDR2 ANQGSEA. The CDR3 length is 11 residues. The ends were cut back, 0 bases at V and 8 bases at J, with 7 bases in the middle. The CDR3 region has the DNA TGCAGCGTTGAAGATCTTAGGGGCTACACCTTC. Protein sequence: CSVEDLRGYTF.

The CDR3 loop reads CASSYPSGQETQYF. CDR3 sequence (DNA): TGTGCCAGCAGTTACCCCAGCGGCCAAGAGACCCAGTACTTC. The rearrangement uses TRBV6-5 and TRBJ2-5, with D maybe TRBD2 (5 bases). The CDR3 loop spans 14 amino acids. V lost 2 bases, J lost 1 base, and 8 bases lay in between. Germline V gene lookup returns CDR1 MNHEY and CDR2 SVGAGI.

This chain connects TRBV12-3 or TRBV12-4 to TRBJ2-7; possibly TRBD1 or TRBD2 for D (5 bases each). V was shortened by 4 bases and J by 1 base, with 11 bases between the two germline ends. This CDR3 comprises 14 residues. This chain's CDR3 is CASSWGPPSYEQYF. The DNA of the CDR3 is TGTGCCAGCAGTTGGGGACCTCCGTCCTACGAGCAGTACTTC.

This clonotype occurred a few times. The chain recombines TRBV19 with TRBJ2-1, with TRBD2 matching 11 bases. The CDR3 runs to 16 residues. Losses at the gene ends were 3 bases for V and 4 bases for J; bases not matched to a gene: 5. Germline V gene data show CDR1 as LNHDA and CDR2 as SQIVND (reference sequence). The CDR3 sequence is CASSITLAGGYNEQFF. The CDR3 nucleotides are TGTGCCAGTAGTATTACCTTAGCGGGAGGGTACAATGAGCAGTTCTTC.

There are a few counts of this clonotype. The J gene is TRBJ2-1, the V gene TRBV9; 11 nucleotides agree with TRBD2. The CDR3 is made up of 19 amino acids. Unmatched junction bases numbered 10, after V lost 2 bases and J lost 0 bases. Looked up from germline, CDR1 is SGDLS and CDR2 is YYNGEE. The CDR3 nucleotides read TGTGCCAGCAGCGTCAAGGGGACTAGCGGCATCCCCTCCTACAATGAGCAGTTCTTC. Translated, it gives CASSVKGTSGIPSYNEQFF.

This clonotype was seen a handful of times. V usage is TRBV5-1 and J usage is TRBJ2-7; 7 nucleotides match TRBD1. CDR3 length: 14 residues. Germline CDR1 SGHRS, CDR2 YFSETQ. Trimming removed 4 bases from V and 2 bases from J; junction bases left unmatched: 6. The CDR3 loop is CASSRGDSTYEQYF. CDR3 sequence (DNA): TGCGCCAGCAGCCGAGGGGACAGCACCTACGAGCAGTACTTC.

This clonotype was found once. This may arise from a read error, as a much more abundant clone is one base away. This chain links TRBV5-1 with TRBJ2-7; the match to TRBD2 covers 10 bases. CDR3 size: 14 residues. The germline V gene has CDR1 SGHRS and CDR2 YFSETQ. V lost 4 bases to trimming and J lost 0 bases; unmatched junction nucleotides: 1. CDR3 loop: CASSPSGGSYEQYF. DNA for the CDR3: TGCGCCAGCAGCCCTAGCGGGGGCTCCTACGAGCAGTACTTC.

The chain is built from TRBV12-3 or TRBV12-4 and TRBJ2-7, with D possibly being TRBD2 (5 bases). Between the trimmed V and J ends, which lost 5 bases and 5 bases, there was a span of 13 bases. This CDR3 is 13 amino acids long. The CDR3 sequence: CASSQITSHEQYF. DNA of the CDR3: TGTGCCAGCAGTCAAATAACTAGTCACGAGCAGTACTTC.

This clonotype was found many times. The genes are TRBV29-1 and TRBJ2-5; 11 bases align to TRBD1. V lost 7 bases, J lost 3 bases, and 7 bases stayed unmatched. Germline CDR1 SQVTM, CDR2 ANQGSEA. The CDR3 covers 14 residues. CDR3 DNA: TGCAGCGCCCCCGGGACAGGGGGGGAAGAGACCCAGTACTTC. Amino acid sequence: CSAPGTGGEETQYF.

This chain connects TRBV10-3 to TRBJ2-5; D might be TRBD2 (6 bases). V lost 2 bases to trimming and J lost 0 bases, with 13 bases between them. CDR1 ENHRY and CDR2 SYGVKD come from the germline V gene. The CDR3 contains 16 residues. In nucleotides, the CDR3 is TGTGCCATCAGTGAGATGTCGCGGGACTACCAAGAGACCCAGTACTTC. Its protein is CAISEMSRDYQETQYF.